These 5 T cell receptor beta chains were all obtained from the same sample, sequenced in a study of blood T cell repertoires in COVID-19. Produced via immunoSEQ multiplex PCR; TCRdb's table is partial and in-frame only. The repertoire has roughly 230,000 clones, roughly 81% of them found once; the top ten carry 0.85% to 1%. The sequencing sample was made of peripheral blood. The source of these receptors is a man between 35 and 55 years old with acute or convalescent COVID-19.

This sequence joins TRBV11-3 and TRBJ2-2; 10 bases are shared with TRBD2. From germline, CDR1 is SGHNT and CDR2 YENEEA. V lost 4 bases to trimming and J lost 3 bases; unmatched junction nucleotides: 5. The CDR3 consists of 16 residues. The CDR3 DNA reads TGTGCCAGCAGCTCCCAGCGGGGGGGCCACACCGGGGAGCTGTTTTTT. Amino acid sequence: CASSSQRGGHTGELFF.

This clone was seen more than once but under ten times. V is TRBV11-2 and J is TRBJ1-4; TRBD1 might be the D (6 bases). This CDR3 comprises 12 residues. Germline CDR1 SGHAT, CDR2 FQNNGV. Trimming removed 4 bases at V and 11 bases at J, with 11 bases between. This chain's CDR3 is CASSSVGGKLFF. The DNA of the CDR3 is TGTGCCAGCAGCTCCGTAGGGGGTAAACTGTTTTTT.

The chain is built from TRBV7-2 and TRBJ1-2; the D gene is possibly TRBD1 (6 bases). The CDR3 loop spans 16 amino acids. The V gene's germline CDR1 is SGHTA and CDR2 FQGNSA. V gave up 0 bases and J gave up 10 bases, with 21 bases separating them. The CDR3 DNA is TGTGCCAGCAGCTTAGCCATTCGATTCGCCCCAGGGGACTACACCTTC. Protein: CASSLAIRFAPGDYTF.

This clone has just one count. V gene TRBV19 combines with J gene TRBJ1-6; D is perhaps TRBD1 (5 bases). The V gene lost 7 bases and the J gene lost 0 bases, with 7 bases spanning the gap. Germline CDR1 reads LNHDA; CDR2 reads SQIVND (reference sequence). CDR3 length: 14 amino acids. Written as DNA, the CDR3 is TGTGCCAGTATGGGGGGCTCCTATAATTCACCCCTCCACTTT. The encoded protein is CASMGGSYNSPLHF.

The genes are TRBV15 and TRBJ2-3; a weak D match, TRBD1 (6 bases). The CDR3 spans 16 residues. The germline V gene has CDR1 LNHNV and CDR2 YYDKDF (reference sequence). Trimming took off 5 bases at V and 2 bases at J, with 17 bases between the two ends. In DNA, the CDR3 is TGTGCCACCAGCCTCTCCAGGGGAACTTTCACAGATACGCAGTATTTT. Amino acids: CATSLSRGTFTDTQYF.